These 9 T cell receptor beta chains were sequenced from one sample in a study of cytomegalovirus exposure and HLA in healthy donors (dated by TCRdb to 2017 to 2019). The method was the immunoSEQ multiplex PCR assay. A mixture of 60 forward primers for TCR Vbeta segments and 13 reverse primers for TCR Jbeta segments was used in the multiplex PCR. The table comes from immuneACCESS by way of TCRdb, which keeps in-frame sequences with V and J called. Part of the clones is missing from these tables; in studies checked, under half for an unresolved V gene and the rest for unknown reasons. The table for this sample lists about 96,000 clones. The ten biggest clones cover around 3.4% of the sample. The sequencing sample was made of PBMCs. Receptors originate from a woman aged 30 to 39 in good health and CMV-seronegative.

The rearrangement links TRBV2 to TRBJ2-7; TRBD1 aligns across 11 bases. Trimming took 4 bases from V and 0 from J; bases not matched to a gene: 2. The CDR3 contains 15 residues. CDR1 is SNHLY and CDR2 is FYNNEI in the germline V gene. CDR3 nucleotides: TGTGCCAGCAGTGGGGACAGGGGGAGCTCCTACGAGCAGTACTTC. The encoded protein is CASSGDRGSSYEQYF.

V is TRBV28 and J is TRBJ2-7, with D tentatively TRBD1 (5 bases). This CDR3 has 12 residues. V was pared by 4 bases and J by 4 bases, with 8 bases between. Germline V CDR1 and CDR2: MDHEN, SYDVKM. The CDR3 DNA follows: TGTGCCAGCAGTTACGGACATTACGAGCAGTACTTC. Translating gives CASSYGHYEQYF.

For the CDR3, the DNA is TGTGCCAGCAGCCCATCAGCGGGATCCTACAATGAGCAGTTCTTC. Its protein is CASSPSAGSYNEQFF. This chain uses TRBV11-2 with TRBJ2-1; 7 nucleotides line up with TRBD2. J was trimmed by 1 base and V by 5 bases; bases with no gene match: 5. Germline V gene lookup returns CDR1 SGHAT and CDR2 FQNNGV. The CDR3 contains 15 residues.

The genes are TRBV11-2 and TRBJ1-2; 7 nucleotides line up with TRBD1. V gave up 8 bases and J gave up 6 bases; unmatched junction bases: 12. Germline V gives CDR1 SGHAT, CDR2 FQNNGV. The CDR3 is 14 residues long. CDR3 in DNA: TGTGCCAGCGGGTTGCTCGGGGACAGCCATGGCTACACCTTC. Amino acids: CASGLLGDSHGYTF.

The chain is built from TRBV29-1 and TRBJ2-7, with D perhaps TRBD1 (6 bases). The CDR3 covers 15 residues. The V end lost 0 bases, the J end lost 2 bases, and 14 bases lay between the germline ends. Germline V gene data show CDR1 as SQVTM and CDR2 as ANQGSEA. CDR3 in amino acids: CSVEDPSQGTYEQYF. CDR3 DNA: TGCAGCGTTGAAGATCCCTCGCAGGGGACCTACGAGCAGTACTTC.

V and J are TRBV6-1 and TRBJ2-7, with 7 bases that match TRBD2. Looked up from germline, CDR1 is MNHNS and CDR2 is SASEGT. The CDR3 has 13 amino acids. The CDR3 DNA reads TGTGCTAGCGGGCCCAGGTACACCTACGAGCAGTACTTC. Its protein is CASGPRYTYEQYF.

The chain employs TRBV5-1 and TRBJ2-5; TRBD1 agrees at 10 bases. The last part of the DNA fits TRBJ2-7 better; the J call may be wrong. Germline V gives CDR1 SGHRS, CDR2 YFSETQ. This CDR3 has 13 residues. CDR3 nucleotide sequence: TGCGCCAGCAGTGGGACAGGGGTCTACGAGCAGTACTTC. Translated: CASSGTGVYEQYF.

This rearrangement joins TRBV6-5 to TRBJ1-5; 8 bases map to TRBD1. Germline-derived CDR1 and CDR2 are MNHEY and SVGAGI. The V gene end was trimmed by 6 bases and the J gene end by 7 bases; junction bases not matched to a gene: 11. This CDR3 is 15 amino acids long. Here the CDR3 DNA reads TGTGCCAGCAGGCGAACGGACAGGGCGAGACAGCCCCAGCATTTT. Translation: CASRRTDRARQPQHF.

This chain connects TRBV18 to TRBJ1-3; TRBD1 agrees at 9 bases. Germline CDR1 reads KGHSH; CDR2 reads LQKENI. V shed 5 bases, J shed 1 base, and the junction held 6 bases outside the gene matches. The CDR3 is 16 amino acids. The CDR3 DNA reads TGTGCCAGCTCAAGAACCGGGACAGGGTCTGGAAACACCATATATTTT. It specifies CASSRTGTGSGNTIYF.